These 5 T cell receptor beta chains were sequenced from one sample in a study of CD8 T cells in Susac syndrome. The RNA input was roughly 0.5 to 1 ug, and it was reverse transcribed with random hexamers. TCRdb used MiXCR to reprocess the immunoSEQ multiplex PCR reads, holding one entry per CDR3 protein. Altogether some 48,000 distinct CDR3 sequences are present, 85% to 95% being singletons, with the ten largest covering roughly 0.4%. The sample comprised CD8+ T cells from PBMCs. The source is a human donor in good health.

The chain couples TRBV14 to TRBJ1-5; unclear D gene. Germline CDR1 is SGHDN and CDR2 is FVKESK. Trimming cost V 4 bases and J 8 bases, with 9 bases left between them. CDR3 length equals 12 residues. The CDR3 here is CASSLHMEPQHF. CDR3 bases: TGTGCCAGCAGCCTCCATATGGAGCCCCAGCATTTT.

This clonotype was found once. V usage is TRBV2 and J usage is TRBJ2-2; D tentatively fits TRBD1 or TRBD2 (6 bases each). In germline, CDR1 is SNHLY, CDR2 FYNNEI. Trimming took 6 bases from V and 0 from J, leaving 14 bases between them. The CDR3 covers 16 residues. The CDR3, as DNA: TGTGCCAGCAGCCTAAACGGGGGCACGAACACCGGGGAGCTGTTTTTT. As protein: CASSLNGGTNTGELFF.

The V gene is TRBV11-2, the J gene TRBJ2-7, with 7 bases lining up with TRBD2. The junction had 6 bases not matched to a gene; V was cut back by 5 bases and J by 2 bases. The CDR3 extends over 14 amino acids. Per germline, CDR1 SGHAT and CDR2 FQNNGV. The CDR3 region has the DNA TGTGCCAGCAGCATCCGACTAGCCCCCTACGAGCAGTACTTC. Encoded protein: CASSIRLAPYEQYF.

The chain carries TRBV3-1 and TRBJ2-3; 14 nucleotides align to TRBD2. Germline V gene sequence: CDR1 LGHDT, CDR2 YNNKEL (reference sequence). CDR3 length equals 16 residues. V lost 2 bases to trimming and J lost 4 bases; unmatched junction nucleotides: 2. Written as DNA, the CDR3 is TGTGCCAGCAGCCAAAAGGGACTAGCGGGAGCAGATACGCAGTATTTT. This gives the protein CASSQKGLAGADTQYF.

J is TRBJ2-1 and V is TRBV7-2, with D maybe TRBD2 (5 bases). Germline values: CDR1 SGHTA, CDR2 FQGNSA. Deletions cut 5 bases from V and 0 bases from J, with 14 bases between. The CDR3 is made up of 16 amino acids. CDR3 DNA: TGTGCCAGCAGCCCCCGGACTCCCCACTCCTACAATGAGCAGTTCTTC. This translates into CASSPRTPHSYNEQFF. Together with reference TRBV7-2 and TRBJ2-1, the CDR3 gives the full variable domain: GAGVSQSPSNKVTEKGKDVELRCDPISGHTALYWYRQSLGQGLEFLIYFQGNSAPDKSGLPSDRFSAERTGGSVSTLTIQRTQQEDSAVYLCASSPRTPHSYNEQFFGPGTRLTVL.